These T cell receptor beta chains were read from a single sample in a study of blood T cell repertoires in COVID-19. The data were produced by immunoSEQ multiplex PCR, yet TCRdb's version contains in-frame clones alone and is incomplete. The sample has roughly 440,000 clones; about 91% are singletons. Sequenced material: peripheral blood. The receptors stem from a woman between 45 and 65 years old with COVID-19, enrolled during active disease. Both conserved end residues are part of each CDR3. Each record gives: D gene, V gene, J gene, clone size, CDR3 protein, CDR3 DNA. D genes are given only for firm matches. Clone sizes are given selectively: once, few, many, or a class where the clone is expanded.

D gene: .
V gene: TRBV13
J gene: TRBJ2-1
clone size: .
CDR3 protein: CASSLDWGSYNEQFF
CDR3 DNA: TGTGCCAGCAGCTTAGACTGGGGCAGTTACAATGAGCAGTTCTTC

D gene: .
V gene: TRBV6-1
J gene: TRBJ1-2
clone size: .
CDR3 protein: CASRGLGDGYTF
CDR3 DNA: TGTGCCAGCAGGGGCCTAGGGGATGGCTACACCTTC

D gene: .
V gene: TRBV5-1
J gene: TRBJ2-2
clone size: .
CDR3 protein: CASSLNGGLEELFF
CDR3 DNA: TGCGCCAGCAGCTTGAACGGGGGATTGGAGGAGCTGTTTTTT

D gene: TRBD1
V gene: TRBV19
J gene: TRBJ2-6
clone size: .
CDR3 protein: CASTLTGTGMSGANVLTF
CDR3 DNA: TGTGCCAGTACCCTAACCGGGACAGGGATGTCTGGGGCCAACGTCCTGACTTTC

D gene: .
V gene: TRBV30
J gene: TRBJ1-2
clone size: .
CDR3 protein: CAWTYPRGLNYGYTF
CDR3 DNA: TGTGCCTGGACCTATCCCCGAGGGCTCAACTATGGCTACACCTTC

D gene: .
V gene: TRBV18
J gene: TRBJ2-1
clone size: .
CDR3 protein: CASSPNRDTEQFF
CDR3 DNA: TGTGCCAGCTCACCAAACAGAGATACTGAGCAGTTCTTC

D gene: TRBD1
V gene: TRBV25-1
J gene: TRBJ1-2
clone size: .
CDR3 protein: CASSADRTGGGYGYTF
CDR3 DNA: TGTGCCAGCAGTGCCGATCGGACAGGAGGTGGCTATGGCTACACCTTC

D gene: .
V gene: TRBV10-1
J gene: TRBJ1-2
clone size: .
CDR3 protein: CASSESGDIGTATF
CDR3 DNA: TGCGCCAGCAGTGAGTCCGGGGACATAGGAACGGCCACCTTC

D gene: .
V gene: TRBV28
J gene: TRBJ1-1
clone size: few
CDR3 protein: CASSFRSMNTEAFF
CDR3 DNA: TGTGCCAGCAGTTTCCGGTCCATGAACACTGAAGCTTTCTTT

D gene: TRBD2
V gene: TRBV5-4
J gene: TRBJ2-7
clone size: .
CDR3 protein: CASSPDGTTNYEQYF
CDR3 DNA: TGTGCCAGCAGCCCAGACGGGACTACCAACTACGAGCAGTACTTC

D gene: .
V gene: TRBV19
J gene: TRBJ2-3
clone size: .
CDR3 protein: CASSEQTQYF
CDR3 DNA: TGTGCCAGTAGCGAGCAAACGCAGTATTTT

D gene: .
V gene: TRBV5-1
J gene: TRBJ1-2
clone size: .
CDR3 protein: CASSPNRANYGYTF
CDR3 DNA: TGCGCCAGCAGCCCCAACAGAGCTAACTATGGCTACACCTTC

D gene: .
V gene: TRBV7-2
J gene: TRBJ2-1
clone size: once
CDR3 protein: CASSLGGGGSYNEQFF
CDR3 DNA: TGTGCCAGCAGCTTAGGCGGGGGCGGTTCCTACAATGAGCAGTTCTTC

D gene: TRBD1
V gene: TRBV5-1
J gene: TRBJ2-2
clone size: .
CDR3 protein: CASSLRDSANTGELFF
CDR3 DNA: TGCGCCAGCAGCTTGAGGGACAGCGCGAACACCGGGGAGCTGTTTTTT

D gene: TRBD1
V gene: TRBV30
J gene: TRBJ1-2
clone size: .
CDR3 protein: CAWKIDRGSGYTF
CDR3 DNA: TGTGCCTGGAAGATTGACAGGGGTAGCGGCTACACCTTC

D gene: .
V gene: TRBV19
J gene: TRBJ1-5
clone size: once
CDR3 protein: CASSIVLGGGQPQHF
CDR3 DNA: TGTGCCAGTAGTATAGTGTTGGGGGGAGGTCAGCCCCAGCATTTT

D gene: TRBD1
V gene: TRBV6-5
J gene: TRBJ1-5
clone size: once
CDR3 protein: CASSPADRANQPQHF
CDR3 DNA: TGTGCCAGCAGTCCCGCAGACAGGGCCAATCAGCCCCAGCATTTT

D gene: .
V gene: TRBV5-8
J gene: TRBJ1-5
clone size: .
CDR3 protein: CASSFDFQPQHF
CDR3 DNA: TGTGCCAGCAGCTTTGACTTTCAGCCCCAGCATTTT

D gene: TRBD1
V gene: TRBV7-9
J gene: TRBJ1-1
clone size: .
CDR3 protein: CASSSDRAITEAFF
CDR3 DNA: TGTGCCAGCAGTTCAGACAGGGCGATAACTGAAGCTTTCTTT

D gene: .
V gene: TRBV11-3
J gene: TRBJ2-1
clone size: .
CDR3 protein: CASSSAGQLGDEQFF
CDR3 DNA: TGTGCCAGCAGCTCAGCCGGGCAATTAGGGGATGAGCAGTTCTTC

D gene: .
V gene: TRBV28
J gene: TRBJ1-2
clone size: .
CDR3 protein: CASSLQGIDYGYTF
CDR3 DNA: TGTGCCAGCAGTTTACAGGGGATCGACTATGGCTACACCTTC